The sequence of this TCR beta chain was determined in a study of blood T cells in healthy people across ages. Through a sample-barcoded 5' primer and a J-beta primer mix, a second PCR was run for about 6 to 11 cycles. Each CDR3 protein gets one entry after TCRdb re-called the 5' RACE reads with MiXCR. The top ten hold approximately 14% of the sample, which has about 1.1 million distinct CDR3 sequences, around two fifths seen once. General study findings and limits: Naive CD4+ cell counts and diversity both ran higher in long-lived than in aged donors. Estimates drawn from one million T cells were deemed to understate diversity.

Trimming took 5 bases from V and 3 from J; bases not matched to a gene: 4. Germline CDR1 and CDR2: MNHEY and SMNVEV (reference sequence). The length of the CDR3 is 14 residues. This clonotype has just a few counts. No antigen is known for it. Sequenced: blood. The gene calls are TRBV27 and TRBJ2-1, with 7 bases fitting TRBD1. This sequence was found in a man aged 18 to 29 in good health. CDR3 sequence: CASSPGGYYNEQFF. CDR3 nucleotides: TGTGCCAGCAGTCCAGGGGGATACTACAATGAGCAGTTCTTC.